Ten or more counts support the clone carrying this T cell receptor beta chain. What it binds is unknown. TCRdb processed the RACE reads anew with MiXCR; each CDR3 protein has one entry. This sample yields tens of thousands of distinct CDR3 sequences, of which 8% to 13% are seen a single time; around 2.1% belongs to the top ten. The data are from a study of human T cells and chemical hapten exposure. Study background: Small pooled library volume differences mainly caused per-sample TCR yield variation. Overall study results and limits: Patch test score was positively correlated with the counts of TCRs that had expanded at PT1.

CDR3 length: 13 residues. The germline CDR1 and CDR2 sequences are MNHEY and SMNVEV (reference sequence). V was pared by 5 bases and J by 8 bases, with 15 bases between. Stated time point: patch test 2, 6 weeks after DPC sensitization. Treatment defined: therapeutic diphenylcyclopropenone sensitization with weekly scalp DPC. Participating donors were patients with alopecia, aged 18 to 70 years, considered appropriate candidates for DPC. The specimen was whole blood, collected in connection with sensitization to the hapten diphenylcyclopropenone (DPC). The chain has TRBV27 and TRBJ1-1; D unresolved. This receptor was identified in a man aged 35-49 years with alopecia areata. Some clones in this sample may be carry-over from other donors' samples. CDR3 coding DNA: TGTGCCAGCAGTCCCCGGCCCCTCAGGGAAGCTTTCTTT. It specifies CASSPRPLREAFF.